This T cell receptor beta chain originates from a study of cytomegalovirus exposure and HLA in healthy donors. Study findings and constraints: In an earlier analysis, most TCR beta V segments were productive about 87% or about 30% of the time.

Use of 60 Vbeta and 13 Jbeta primers characterized the PCR. TCRdb's copy holds only in-frame clones and misses some; the assay was immunoSEQ multiplex PCR. Among some 120,000 clones listed, over 65% were seen once. Regarding donors, all were healthy bone marrow donors. Notes on this clone: Antigen unknown.

Germline V CDR1 and CDR2: WSHSY, SAAADI. Trimming removed 9 bases from V and 0 bases from J, with 13 bases in between. There are 14 residues in the CDR3. The sequence was obtained from a middle-aged man in good health and CMV-seronegative. The chain joins TRBV10-2 to TRBJ2-3; maybe TRBD2 (6 bases). Sequences were obtained from PBMCs. The CDR3, as DNA: TGCGCCAGTACTCGGGCGGGGAGCACAGATACGCAGTATTTT. Its protein is CASTRAGSTDTQYF.